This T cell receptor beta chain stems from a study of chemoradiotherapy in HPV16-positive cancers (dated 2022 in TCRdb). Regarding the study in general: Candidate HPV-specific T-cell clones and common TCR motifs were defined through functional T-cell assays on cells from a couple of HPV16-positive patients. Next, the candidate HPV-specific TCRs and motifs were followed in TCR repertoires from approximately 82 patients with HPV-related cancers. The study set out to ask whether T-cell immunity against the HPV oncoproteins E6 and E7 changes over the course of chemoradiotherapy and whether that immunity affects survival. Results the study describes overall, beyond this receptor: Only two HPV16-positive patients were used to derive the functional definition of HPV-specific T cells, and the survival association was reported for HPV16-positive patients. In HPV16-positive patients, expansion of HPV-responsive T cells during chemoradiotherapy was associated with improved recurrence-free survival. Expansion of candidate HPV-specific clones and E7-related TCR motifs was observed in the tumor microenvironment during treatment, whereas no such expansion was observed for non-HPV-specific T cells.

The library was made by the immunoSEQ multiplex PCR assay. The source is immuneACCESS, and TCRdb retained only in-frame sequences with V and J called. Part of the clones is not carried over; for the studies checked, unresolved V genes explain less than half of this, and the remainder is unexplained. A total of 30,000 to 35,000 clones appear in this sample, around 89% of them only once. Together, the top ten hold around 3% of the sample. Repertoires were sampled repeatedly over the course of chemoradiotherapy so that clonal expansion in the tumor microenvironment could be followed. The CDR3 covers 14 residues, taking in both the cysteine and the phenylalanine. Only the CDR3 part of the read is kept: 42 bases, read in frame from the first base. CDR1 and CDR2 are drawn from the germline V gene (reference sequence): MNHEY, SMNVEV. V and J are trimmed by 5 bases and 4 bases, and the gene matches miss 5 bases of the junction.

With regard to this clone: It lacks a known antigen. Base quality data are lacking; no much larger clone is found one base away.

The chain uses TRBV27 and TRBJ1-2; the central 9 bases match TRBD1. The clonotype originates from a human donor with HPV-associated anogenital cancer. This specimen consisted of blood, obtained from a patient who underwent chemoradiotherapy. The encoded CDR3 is CASSLQDRGYGYTF. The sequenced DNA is TGTGCCAGCAGTCTTCAGGACAGGGGCTATGGCTACACCTTC.